This TCR beta chain derives from a study of blood T cell repertoires in COVID-19. Method: immunoSEQ multiplex PCR; TCRdb's copy keeps in-frame clones and lacks some. The table lists about 210,000 clones, 80% of them singletons. The germline CDR1 and CDR2 sequences are LNHDA and SQIVND (reference sequence). V lost 5 bases and J lost 9; bases outside the gene matches: 16. This CDR3 has 17 residues. This receptor was identified in a human donor in a cohort sampled during active COVID-19. Material: peripheral blood. This chain joins TRBV19 and TRBJ1-6; TRBD1 matches at 7 bases. Here the CDR3 DNA reads TGTGCCAGTAGTCCCTCGACAGGGATATTGGTTGGTTCACCCCTCCACTTT. Translation gives CASSPSTGILVGSPLHF.